A selection of T cell receptor beta chains follows, all from one sample in a study of CD8+ T cells in alopecia areata. Generated by immunoSEQ multiplex PCR, the TCRdb table keeps only in-frame clones and is missing some. This sample has around 100,000 clones, with roughly 50% found just once. Sequences were derived from CD8+ T cells sorted from blood, sampled at week 24, from a patient treated with tofacitinib. The receptor source for this set is a human donor with alopecia areata. CDR3s include the opening cysteine and the closing phenylalanine or tryptophan. Each record gives: clone size, J gene, D gene, V gene, CDR3 protein, CDR3 DNA. A D gene is named only where the DNA matches it firmly. Where a row states a size, it is once, few, many or the class of an expanded clone; other rows omit it.

NA | TRBJ1-2 | TRBD1 | TRBV5-6 | CASSFPGQGELNYGYTF | TGTGCCAGCAGCTTTCCGGGACAGGGAGAGCTTAACTATGGCTACACCTTC
NA | TRBJ1-1 | TRBD1 | TRBV7-9 | CASSWTTGANTEAFF | TGTGCCAGCAGCTGGACGACAGGGGCGAACACTGAAGCTTTCTTT
NA | TRBJ2-5 | NA | TRBV7-9 | CASSLDGLETQYF | TGTGCCAGCAGCTTAGACGGGTTGGAGACCCAGTACTTC
few | TRBJ2-7 | NA | TRBV7-9 | CASSREASYEQYF | TGTGCCAGCAGTCGAGAGGCCTCCTACGAGCAGTACTTC
NA | TRBJ2-3 | NA | TRBV9 | CASSVASGTDTQYF | TGTGCCAGCAGCGTAGCTTCGGGCACAGATACGCAGTATTTT
medium-sized | TRBJ2-7 | TRBD1 | TRBV2 | CASSPGDRQPYEQYF | TGTGCCAGCAGTCCTGGGGACAGGCAACCCTACGAGCAGTACTTC
NA | TRBJ2-2 | TRBD1 | TRBV13 | CASSVLTGESIGELFF | TGTGCCAGCAGCGTACTGACAGGGGAGTCGATCGGGGAGCTGTTTTTT
NA | TRBJ2-1 | NA | TRBV27 | CASSLQGPDNEQFF | TGTGCCAGCAGCCTACAGGGACCTGACAATGAGCAGTTCTTC
few | TRBJ1-1 | NA | TRBV27 | CASSLHDSLATEAFF | TGTGCCAGCAGTTTACACGATAGTCTGGCCACTGAAGCTTTCTTT
few | TRBJ2-5 | TRBD2 | TRBV25-1 | CASSEFGEGRQETQYF | TGTGCCAGCAGTGAATTCGGGGAGGGGCGGCAAGAGACCCAGTACTTC
NA | TRBJ1-2 | NA | TRBV19 | CASSSPDWDQNYGYTF | TGTGCCAGTAGTAGCCCGGACTGGGACCAGAACTATGGCTACACCTTC
once | TRBJ2-7 | NA | TRBV5-4 | CASSRLTSRVSEQYF | TGTGCCAGCAGCCGGTTAACCTCAAGGGTCAGCGAGCAGTACTTC
NA | TRBJ2-5 | NA | TRBV9 | CASSPRGDRGETQYF | TGTGCCAGCAGCCCCCGTGGGGACCGAGGGGAGACCCAGTACTTC